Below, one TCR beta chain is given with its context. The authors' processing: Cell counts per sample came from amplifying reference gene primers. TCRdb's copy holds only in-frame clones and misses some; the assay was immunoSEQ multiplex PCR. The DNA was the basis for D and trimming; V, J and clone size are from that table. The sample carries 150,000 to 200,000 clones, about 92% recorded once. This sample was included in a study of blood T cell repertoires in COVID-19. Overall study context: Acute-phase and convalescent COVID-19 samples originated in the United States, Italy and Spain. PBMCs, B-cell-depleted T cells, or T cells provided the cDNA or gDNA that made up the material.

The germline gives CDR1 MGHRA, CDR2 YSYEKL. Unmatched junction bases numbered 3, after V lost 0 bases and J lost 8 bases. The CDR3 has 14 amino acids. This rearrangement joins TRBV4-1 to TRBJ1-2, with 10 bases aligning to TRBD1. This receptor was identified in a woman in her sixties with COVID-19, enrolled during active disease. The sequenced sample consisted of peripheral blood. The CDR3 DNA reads TGCGCCAGCAGCCAAGAAGGGACAGGGGTCGGCTACACCTTC. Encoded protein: CASSQEGTGVGYTF.